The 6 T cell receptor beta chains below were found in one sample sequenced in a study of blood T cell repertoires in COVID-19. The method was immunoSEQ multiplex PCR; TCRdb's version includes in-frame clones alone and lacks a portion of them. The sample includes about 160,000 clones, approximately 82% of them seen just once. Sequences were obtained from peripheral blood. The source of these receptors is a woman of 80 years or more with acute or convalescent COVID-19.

CDR3 protein: CASSYTSGGTDTQYF. DNA of the CDR3: TGCGCCAGCAGTTACACTAGCGGGGGCACAGATACGCAGTATTTT. The chain recombines TRBV4-3 with TRBJ2-3; 10 bases map to TRBD2. Germline V gene lookup returns CDR1 LGHNA and CDR2 YSLEER. The CDR3 has 15 residues. With V trimmed by 6 bases and J by 1 base, 4 bases remained unmatched.

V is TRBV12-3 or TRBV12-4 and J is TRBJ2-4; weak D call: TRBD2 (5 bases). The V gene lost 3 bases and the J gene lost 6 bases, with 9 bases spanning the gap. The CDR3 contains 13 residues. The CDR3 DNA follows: TGTGCCAGCAGTTTCAGCCGGGGAAACATTCAGTACTTC. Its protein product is CASSFSRGNIQYF.

The CDR3 DNA reads as TGTGCCAGCAGCGGAGGAGGGGGGACAGTTTATGGCTACACCTTC. Translating it yields CASSGGGGTVYGYTF. This chain uses TRBV7-9 with TRBJ1-2, with 7 bases identical to TRBD1. CDR1 is SEHNR and CDR2 is FQNEAQ in the germline V gene (reference sequence). CDR3 size: 15 residues. The V and J ends lost 5 bases and 5 bases, in that order; junction bases with no gene match: 11. Looking up the rest from reference TRBV7-9 and TRBJ1-2 gives the full variable domain: DTGVSQNPRHKITKRGQNVTFRCDPISEHNRLYWYRQTLGQGPEFLTYFQNEAQLEKSRLLSDRFSAERPKGSFSTLEIQRTEQGDSAMYLCASSGGGGTVYGYTFGSGTRLTVV.

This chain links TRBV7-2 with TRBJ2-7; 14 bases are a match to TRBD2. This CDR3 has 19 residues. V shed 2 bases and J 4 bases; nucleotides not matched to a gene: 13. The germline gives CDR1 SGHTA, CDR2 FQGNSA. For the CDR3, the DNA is TGTGCCAGCAGCTTAAGGTTCGGGACTAGCGGGAGAGGGAGTTACGAGCAGTACTTC. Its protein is CASSLRFGTSGRGSYEQYF.

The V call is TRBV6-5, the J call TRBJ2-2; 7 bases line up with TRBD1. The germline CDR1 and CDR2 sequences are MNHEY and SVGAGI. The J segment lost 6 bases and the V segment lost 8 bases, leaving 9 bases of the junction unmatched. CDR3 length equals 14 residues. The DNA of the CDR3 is TGTGCCAGCTCCCCCACAGGGGTGTCCGGGGAGCTGTTTTTT. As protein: CASSPTGVSGELFF.

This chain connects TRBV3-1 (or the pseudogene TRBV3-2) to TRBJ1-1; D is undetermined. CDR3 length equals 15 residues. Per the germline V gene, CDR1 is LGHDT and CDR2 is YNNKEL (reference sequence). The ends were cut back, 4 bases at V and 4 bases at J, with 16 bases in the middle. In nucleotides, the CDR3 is TGTGCCAGCAGCCCGGGTGATTTTAGCCGCACTGAAGCTTTCTTT. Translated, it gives CASSPGDFSRTEAFF.